The TCR beta chain under discussion was sequenced for a study of blood T cell repertoires in COVID-19. In the study overall: COVID-19 samples collected from the United States, Italy and Spain covered acute and convalescent phases. Sample material is recorded as cDNA or gDNA derived from T cells, B-cell-depleted T cells, or PBMCs.

Germline CDR1 is ENHRY and CDR2 is SYGVKD. Germline trimming cut 6 bases from V and 0 bases from J; bases unmatched to any gene: 8. The CDR3 extends over 18 amino acids. Participants were aged roughly 18 to 89 years, lived in 25 or so US areas, and enrolled virtually. Assignment of participants to cohorts was predicated upon participant-reported clinical history. The method was immunoSEQ multiplex PCR; TCRdb's version includes in-frame clones alone and lacks a portion of them. The sample holds about 270,000 clones, approximately 90% seen once. The clonotype originates from a woman aged 25 to 39 with acute COVID-19. V usage is TRBV10-3 and J usage is TRBJ2-1, with TRBD2 identical over 13 bases. Sequenced: PBMCs or T cells enriched from blood (not recorded which). The CDR3: CAISRLAGGTGSYNEQFF. The CDR3 nucleotides read TGTGCCATCAGCCGACTAGCGGGAGGAACCGGCTCCTACAATGAGCAGTTCTTC.